Listed below are T cell receptor beta chains from one sample, sequenced in a study of T-cell memory formation after mild COVID-19. MiXCR was run by TCRdb on the 5' RACE reads, yielding one entry per CDR3 protein. The sample has around 200,000 distinct CDR3 sequences, around 8.8% seen once. Sequencing was carried out using PBMCs or a T cell subset sorted from them (not recorded which). The receptors derive from a man in his late teens or twenties who had mild COVID-19 (a few samples of this study predate the infection). Cell type and time point are not known. Both conserved end residues are part of each CDR3. D genes are given only for firm matches. Not all rows give a size; the values are once, few, many and, for expanded clones, a class.

TRBJ1-2	-	-	TRBV4-3	CASSHTNYGYTF	TGCGCCAGCAGCCACACGAACTATGGCTACACCTTC
TRBJ2-5	-	-	TRBV20-1	CSAPTRSETQYF	TGCAGTGCTCCCACTAGATCGGAGACCCAGTACTTC
TRBJ2-3	TRBD2	-	TRBV12-3/TRBV12-4	CASTPLREVNTQYF	TGTGCCAGCACCCCTTTGCGGGAGGTTAATACGCAGTATTTT
TRBJ2-3	-	-	TRBV24-1	CATSDLYTDTQYF	TGTGCCACCAGTGATTTATACACAGATACGCAGTATTTT
TRBJ2-3	TRBD2	few	TRBV5-1	CASSPQRGGSTDTQYF	TGCGCCAGCAGTCCTCAGCGGGGGGGTTCGACAGATACGCAGTATTTT
TRBJ1-6	TRBD1	few	TRBV6-5	CASSRDRVNSPLHF	TGTGCCAGCAGTCGGGACAGGGTTAATTCACCCCTCCACTTT
TRBJ2-1	TRBD1	few	TRBV7-9	CASSFGDRARIWNEQFF	TGTGCCAGCAGCTTCGGCGACAGGGCTCGAATTTGGAATGAGCAGTTCTTC
TRBJ2-5	TRBD2	-	TRBV27	CASSLLTGGSEETQYF	TGTGCCAGCAGTCTCCTAACGGGGGGGAGCGAAGAGACCCAGTACTTC
TRBJ1-6	TRBD1	-	TRBV20-1	CSARLDRGRSPLHF	TGCAGTGCTAGGCTTGACAGGGGACGATCACCCCTCCACTTT
TRBJ1-2	TRBD1	-	TRBV12-3/TRBV12-4	CASRGQGGGYGYTF	TGTGCCAGCAGGGGACAGGGGGGCGGATATGGCTACACCTTC
TRBJ1-1	-	few	TRBV20-1	CSARDLTNTEAFF	TGCAGTGCTAGAGATTTAACCAACACTGAAGCTTTCTTT
TRBJ1-2	-	few	TRBV10-3	CATQGSPYGYTF	TGTGCCACTCAGGGGTCCCCCTATGGCTACACCTTC
TRBJ2-2	TRBD2	-	TRBV20-1	CSAAGGGAAGELFF	TGCAGTGCCGCCGGGGGGGGAGCCGCCGGGGAGCTGTTTTTT
TRBJ2-1	-	many	TRBV20-1	CSARGLNNEQFF	TGCAGTGCTAGAGGCCTGAACAATGAGCAGTTCTTC
TRBJ2-5	-	few	TRBV28	CASSPRGTKRTQYF	TGTGCCAGCAGCCCCCGGGGTACCAAGAGGACCCAGTACTTC
TRBJ2-3	TRBD2	few	TRBV25-1	CASSLAGGADTQYF	TGTGCCAGCAGTTTAGCGGGGGGTGCAGATACGCAGTATTTT
TRBJ2-5	-	few	TRBV18	CASSIRLVQETQYF	TGTGCCAGCTCTATAAGACTAGTTCAAGAGACCCAGTACTTC
TRBJ2-3	-	-	TRBV7-2	CASSGQPGGTDTQYF	TGTGCCAGCAGCGGCCAGCCCGGGGGAACAGATACGCAGTATTTT
TRBJ1-5	-	many	TRBV5-1	CASSLSGDQPQHF	TGCGCCAGCAGCTTGTCGGGGGATCAGCCCCAGCATTTT
TRBJ2-5	-	-	TRBV4-2	CASSPQKESRGEETQYF	TGTGCCAGCAGCCCCCAAAAGGAGTCCAGAGGGGAAGAGACCCAGTACTTC
TRBJ2-2	-	-	TRBV28	CASSGVGSTGELFF	TGTGCCAGTTCAGGCGTAGGGTCCACCGGGGAGCTGTTTTTT
TRBJ1-6	TRBD1	many	TRBV9	CASSGGQGANESPLHF	TGTGCCAGCAGCGGGGGACAGGGGGCTAACGAATCACCCCTCCACTTT
TRBJ2-1	-	few	TRBV7-9	CASSLGAGYNEQFF	TGTGCCAGCAGCTTGGGGGCTGGCTACAATGAGCAGTTCTTC
TRBJ2-6	-	many	TRBV7-6	CASSPGRRESGANVLTF	TGTGCCAGCAGCCCCGGACGTCGGGAATCTGGGGCCAACGTCCTGACTTTC
TRBJ1-6	TRBD1	-	TRBV5-5	CASSLGQGAGYASPLHF	TGTGCCAGCAGCTTGGGCCAGGGGGCCGGGTACGCTTCACCCCTCCACTTT
TRBJ2-5	-	-	TRBV5-1	CASSLTPLETQYF	TGCGCCAGCAGCTTGACCCCTCTAGAGACCCAGTACTTC
TRBJ2-2	TRBD1	many	TRBV4-3	CASSQGLRGRTGELFF	TGCGCCAGCAGCCAAGGCCTCAGGGGGAGAACCGGGGAGCTGTTTTTT
TRBJ1-2	-	few	TRBV20-1	CSARVGQTTGHGYTF	TGCAGTGCTAGAGTTGGCCAGACCACTGGGCATGGCTACACCTTC
TRBJ2-7	TRBD1	many	TRBV4-1	CASSQVTRTGIYEQYF	TGCGCCAGCAGCCAAGTTACACGGACAGGGATATACGAGCAGTACTTC
TRBJ1-5	-	many	TRBV20-1	CSARDPGAGNQPQHF	TGCAGTGCTAGAGACCCGGGGGCGGGCAATCAGCCCCAGCATTTT
TRBJ2-7	TRBD1	few	TRBV6-2/TRBV6-3	CASSFSTGLEQYF	TGTGCCAGCAGTTTCTCGACAGGGCTCGAGCAGTACTTC
TRBJ2-1	-	few	TRBV7-3	CASSSQSRNEQFF	TGTGCCAGCAGCTCCCAATCTAGAAATGAGCAGTTCTTC
TRBJ2-1	TRBD2	-	TRBV6-1	CASTAGTSGANEQFF	TGTGCCAGCACAGCTGGGACTAGCGGGGCCAATGAGCAGTTCTTC
TRBJ1-3	TRBD1	few	TRBV6-5	CASSYSTGRSSGNTIYF	TGTGCCAGCAGTTATTCGACAGGGAGGTCCTCTGGAAACACCATATATTTT
TRBJ2-1	-	-	TRBV5-1	CASSLGAENEQFF	TGCGCCAGCAGCCTCGGAGCCGAGAATGAGCAGTTCTTC
TRBJ2-1	-	-	TRBV6-2/TRBV6-3	CASTNKINEQFF	TGTGCCAGCACGAACAAGATTAATGAGCAGTTCTTC
TRBJ2-3	-	many	TRBV5-1	CASSLGVTASLPQYF	TGCGCCAGCAGCTTGGGAGTAACTGCCTCACTGCCGCAGTATTTT
TRBJ2-3	-	few	TRBV7-9	CATSLWQSEGADTQYF	TGTGCCACCTCCCTTTGGCAGTCCGAAGGGGCAGATACGCAGTATTTT
TRBJ1-1	-	once	TRBV6-6	CASSAGGEWNTEAFF	TGTGCCAGCAGTGCTGGGGGGGAATGGAACACTGAAGCTTTCTTT
TRBJ2-5	-	many	TRBV3-1	CASSQAQGQETQYF	TGTGCCAGCAGCCAGGCCCAAGGGCAAGAGACCCAGTACTTC
TRBJ2-5	TRBD2	-	TRBV2	CASSVPPGLAGGYQETQYF	TGTGCCAGCAGTGTGCCTCCGGGACTAGCGGGGGGATACCAAGAGACCCAGTACTTC